This T cell receptor beta chain emerged from a study of a mutant IDH1 vaccine in newly diagnosed glioma. This clone was counted a few times. Its antigen is not identified. One end of the junction varies from germline; a read error may be responsible. Other DNA variants within this sample encode the same CDR3. The time point here: week 11, during vaccination. The study gave 300 ug of mutant IDH1 20-mer peptide per vaccine dose, with topical imiquimod. The CDR3 sequence is 10 residues long. The germline gives CDR1 GTSNPN, CDR2 SVGIG (reference sequence). Clones were sequenced by immunoSEQ multiplex PCR, and TCRdb holds only the in-frame ones, with some missing. The table includes under 150,000 clones, roughly 75% detected once.

J is TRBJ1-2 and V is TRBV30; D not resolved. The source of this sequence is a man in his forties or fifties with glioma. The sequencing used PBMCs, collected from a glioma patient whose treatment included an IDH1 peptide vaccine. Here the CDR3 DNA reads TGTGCCTGGAGTCACTACGGCTACACCTTC. This gives the protein CAWSHYGYTF.